Presented here are 8 T cell receptor beta chains from one specimen sequenced in a study of cytomegalovirus exposure and HLA in healthy donors. 60 Vbeta and 13 Jbeta primers were used in PCR. TCRdb's copy holds only in-frame clones and misses some; the assay was immunoSEQ multiplex PCR. The table shows 93,000 or so clones, with around 67% occurring only once. What was sequenced was PBMCs. The source is a woman aged 50 to 60 in good health and CMV-seronegative.

This chain uses TRBV9 with TRBJ2-7, with TRBD2 matching over 7 bases. Per germline, CDR1 SGDLS and CDR2 YYNGEE. The V segment lost 4 bases and the J segment 2 bases; nucleotides outside the gene matches: 18. This CDR3 has 18 residues. CDR3 region: CASSSHLGGDGETYEQYF. The CDR3 coding sequence is TGTGCCAGCAGCTCACACTTGGGGGGGGACGGAGAGACCTACGAGCAGTACTTC.

This clone was seen a few times. The chain uses TRBV11-2 and TRBJ2-1; D is uncertain. The CDR3 consists of 13 residues. Trimming shortened V by 0 bases and J by 4 bases, and 4 bases separated the two germline ends. Germline V gene data show CDR1 as SGHAT and CDR2 as FQNNGV. CDR3 DNA sequence: TGTGCCAGCAGCTTAGAAGCGTACAATGAGCAGTTCTTC. It specifies CASSLEAYNEQFF.

The genes are TRBV9 and TRBJ2-3; a weak D match, TRBD2 (6 bases). Trimming stripped 0 bases from V and 4 bases from J, with 15 bases between. The germline V gene has CDR1 SGDLS and CDR2 YYNGEE. CDR3 length: 16 amino acids. The CDR3, as DNA: TGTGCCAGCAGCGTAGGAGTATTGGGGGGACCAGATACGCAGTATTTT. Its translation is CASSVGVLGGPDTQYF.

The chain uses TRBV19 and TRBJ2-2; 7 bases line up with TRBD1. The CDR3 length is 16 residues. Trimming cost V 6 bases and J 4 bases; bases outside gene matches: 11. Germline V gene sequence: CDR1 LNHDA, CDR2 SQIVND (reference sequence). The CDR3 nucleotides read TGTGCCAGTAGAACCAAAAGGGACAGTTTCACCGGGGAGCTGTTTTTT. Translating it yields CASRTKRDSFTGELFF.

This clone was found once. V gene TRBV5-6 combines with J gene TRBJ1-3, with D perhaps matching TRBD1 (6 bases). The CDR3 extends over 17 amino acids. The germline V gene has CDR1 SGHDT and CDR2 YYEEEE. Trimming shortened V by 3 bases and J by 2 bases, and 18 bases separated the two germline ends. CDR3 sequence: CASSSYGRGLTGNTIYF. The CDR3 DNA follows: TGTGCCAGCAGCTCGTATGGAAGGGGGTTGACTGGAAACACCATATATTTT. Drawing the rest from reference TRBV5-6 and TRBJ1-3, the complete variable domain is DAGVTQSPTHLIKTRGQQVTLRCSPKSGHDTVSWYQQALGQGPQFIFQYYEEEERQRGNFPDRFSGHQFPNYSSELNVNALLLGDSALYLCASSSYGRGLTGNTIYFGEGSWLTVV.

CDR3 sequence: CASSQNHRTYTGELFF. In DNA, the CDR3 is TGCGCCAGCAGCCAAAACCACCGGACTTACACCGGGGAGCTGTTTTTT. The rearrangement links TRBV4-3 to TRBJ2-2; a possible D gene is TRBD2 (5 bases). Germline CDR1 and CDR2: LGHNA and YSLEER. This CDR3 contains 16 residues. The V and J ends lost 2 bases and 3 bases respectively, with 13 bases between them.

As to this clone: Other DNA variants within this sample encode the same CDR3. The rearrangement links TRBV18 to TRBJ2-3; no firm D call. The CDR3 loop spans 13 amino acids. V lost 0 bases and J 5 bases, leaving 6 bases between the germline ends. CDR1 and CDR2 from the germline V gene are KGHSH and LQKENI. CDR3 residues: CASSPPSGDTQYF. CDR3 nucleotides: TGTGCCAGCTCACCACCGTCAGGAGATACGCAGTATTTT.

The rearrangement uses TRBV28 and TRBJ1-3; D gene ambiguous. Trimming removed 5 bases from V and 0 bases from J, with 11 bases in between. In germline, CDR1 is MDHEN, CDR2 SYDVKM. This CDR3 comprises 15 residues. The CDR3 is CASSLAGRSGNTIYF. The CDR3 bases are TGTGCCAGCAGTCTAGCCGGCCGCTCTGGAAACACCATATATTTT. The full variable domain, completed using reference TRBV28 and TRBJ1-3, is DVKVTQSSRYLVKRTGEKVFLECVQDMDHENMFWYRQDPGLGLRLIYFSYDVKMKEKGDIPEGYSVSREKKERFSLILESASTNQTSMYLCASSLAGRSGNTIYFGEGSWLTVV.